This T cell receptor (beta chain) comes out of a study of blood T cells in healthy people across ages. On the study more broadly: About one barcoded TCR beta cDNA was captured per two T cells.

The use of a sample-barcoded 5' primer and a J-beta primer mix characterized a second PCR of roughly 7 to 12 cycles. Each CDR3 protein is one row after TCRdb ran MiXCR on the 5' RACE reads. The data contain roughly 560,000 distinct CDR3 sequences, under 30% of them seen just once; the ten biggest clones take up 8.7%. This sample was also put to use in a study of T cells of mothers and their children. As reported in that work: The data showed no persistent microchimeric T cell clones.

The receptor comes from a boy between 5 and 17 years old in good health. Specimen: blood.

The CDR3 coding sequence is TGTGCCAGCAGCCATATGACCGGACCTGAAGCTTTCTTT. This encodes CASSHMTGPEAFF. V is TRBV12-3 or TRBV12-4 and J is TRBJ1-1; D gene unclear. The CDR3 spans 13 residues. V was pared by 6 bases and J by 6 bases, with 14 bases between.